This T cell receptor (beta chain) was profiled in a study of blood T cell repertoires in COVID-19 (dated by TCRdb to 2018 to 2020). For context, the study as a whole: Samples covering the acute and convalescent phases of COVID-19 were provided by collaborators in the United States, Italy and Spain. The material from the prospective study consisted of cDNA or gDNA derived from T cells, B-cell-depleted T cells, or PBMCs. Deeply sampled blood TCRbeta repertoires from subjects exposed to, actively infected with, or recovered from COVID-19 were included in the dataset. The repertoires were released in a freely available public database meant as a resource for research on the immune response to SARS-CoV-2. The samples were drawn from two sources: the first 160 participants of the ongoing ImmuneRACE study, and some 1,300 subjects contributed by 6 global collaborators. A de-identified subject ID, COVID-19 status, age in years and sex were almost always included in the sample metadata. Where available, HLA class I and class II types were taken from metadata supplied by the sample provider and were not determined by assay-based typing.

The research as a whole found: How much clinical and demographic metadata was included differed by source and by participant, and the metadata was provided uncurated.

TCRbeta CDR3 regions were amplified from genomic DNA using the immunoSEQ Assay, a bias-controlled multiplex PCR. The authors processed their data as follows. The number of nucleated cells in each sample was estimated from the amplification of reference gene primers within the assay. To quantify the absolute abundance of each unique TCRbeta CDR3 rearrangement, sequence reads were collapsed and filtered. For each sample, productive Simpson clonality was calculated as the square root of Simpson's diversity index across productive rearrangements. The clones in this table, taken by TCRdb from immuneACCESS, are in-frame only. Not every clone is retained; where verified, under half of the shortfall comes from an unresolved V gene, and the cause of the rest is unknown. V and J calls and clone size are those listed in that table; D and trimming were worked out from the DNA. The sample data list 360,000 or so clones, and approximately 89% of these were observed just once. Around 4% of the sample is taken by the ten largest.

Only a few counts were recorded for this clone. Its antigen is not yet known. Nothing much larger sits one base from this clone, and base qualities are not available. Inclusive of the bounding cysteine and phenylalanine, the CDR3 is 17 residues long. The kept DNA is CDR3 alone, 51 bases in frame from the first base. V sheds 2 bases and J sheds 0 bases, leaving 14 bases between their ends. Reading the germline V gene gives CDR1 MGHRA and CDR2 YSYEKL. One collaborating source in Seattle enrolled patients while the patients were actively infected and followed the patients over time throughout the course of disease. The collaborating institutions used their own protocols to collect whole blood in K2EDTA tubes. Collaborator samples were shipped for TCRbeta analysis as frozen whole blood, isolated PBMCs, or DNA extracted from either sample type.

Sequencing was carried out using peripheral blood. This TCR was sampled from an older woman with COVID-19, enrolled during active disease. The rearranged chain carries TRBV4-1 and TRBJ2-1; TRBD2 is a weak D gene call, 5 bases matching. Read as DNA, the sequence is TGCGCCAGCAGCCAATCCGGGGTAGACCACTCCTACAATGAGCAGTTCTTC. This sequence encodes CASSQSGVDHSYNEQFF.